This paragraph reports one TCR beta chain. Its antigen is as yet unknown. This specimen belongs to a study of post-analysis software for immune sequencing data. The wider study: Patients had relapsing-remitting, secondary progressive or progressive-relapsing multiple sclerosis; some lacked subtype.

CDR1 and CDR2 from the germline V gene are LGHDT and YNNKEL (reference sequence). The CDR3 is 16 amino acids. V lost 4 bases and J lost 9; bases outside the gene matches: 11. Overall study findings and caveats: The study found TRBV5-6, TRBV5-1 and TRBV20-1 among 5 or 6 TRBV segments more frequent in patients than controls. Compared against controls, patients with multiple sclerosis displayed significantly lower normalized Chao1 diversity.

Unique molecular identifiers were carried by the TCR beta cDNA libraries. TCRdb reprocessed the PCR reads with MiXCR, giving one entry per CDR3 protein. The sample yields 450,000 to 700,000 distinct CDR3 sequences, roughly 47% seen once. This clonotype originated in a girl aged 5 to 17 with multiple sclerosis. The sequencing sample was made of blood. The chain links TRBV3-1 to TRBJ2-7; 14 nucleotides align to TRBD2. The CDR3: CASSLYSGLAGDGQYF. DNA for the CDR3: TGTGCCAGCAGCCTCTACTCGGGACTAGCGGGAGACGGGCAGTACTTC.